The clone carrying this TCR beta chain was seen once. What it recognizes is unknown. These data come from a study of Tregs in tolerant kidney transplant recipients. Study-wide results and caveats: Some patients' samples used different primers over time, so nucleotide sequences weren't comparable. Tregs expanded with activated donor B cells seemed most donor-specific.

Recipients received nonmyeloablative bone marrow transplants from related graft donors, with transient mixed chimerism. CD4+CD25+CD127- Tregs, CD4+CD25- non-Tregs, CD4 and CD8 cells were sorted. V dropped 3 bases and J dropped 6 bases, with 17 bases sitting between them. Germline values: CDR1 SEHNR, CDR2 FQNEAQ (reference sequence). The length of the CDR3 is 15 residues. Clones were sequenced by immunoSEQ multiplex PCR, and TCRdb holds only the in-frame ones, with some missing. The top ten hold 1.6% of the sample, which has under 90,000 clones, 91% seen once. V usage is TRBV7-9 and J usage is TRBJ1-2; D is uncertain. The TCR originated in a human patient who received a combined kidney and bone marrow transplant. Part of the T cells may come from the graft donor. This specimen consisted of CD4+ T cells from blood (PBMCs), obtained 24 months after the transplant. The CDR3 spells CASSFFQNPVNGYTF. DNA for the CDR3: TGTGCCAGCAGCTTTTTCCAGAATCCCGTGAATGGCTACACCTTC.